The entry below gives a single T cell receptor (beta chain) sequence along with its context. The antigen is not known. This sample is part of a study of response to subunit inactivated influenza vaccine. CDR1 and CDR2 from the germline V gene are SGHDN and FVKESK. The CDR3 consists of 13 residues. Trimming took 2 bases from V and 1 from J, leaving 5 bases between them. Points from the study as a whole: A suggestion made by the authors is that each seasonal influenza vaccination recruits few new T cells.

TCRdb recomputed calls from the RT-PCR reads with MiXCR, one row per CDR3 protein. The sample carries a few hundred thousand distinct CDR3 sequences, 9% to 15% recorded once. The sample here was non-naive T cells sorted from PBMCs, taken 14 to 15 days before vaccination. This receptor was taken from a man in his fifties or sixties who received an inactivated influenza vaccine. The chain combines TRBV14 with TRBJ1-1; D remains ambiguous. The CDR3 bases are TGTGCCAGCAGCCAACTTCGGAACACTGAAGCTTTCTTT. It codes for CASSQLRNTEAFF.